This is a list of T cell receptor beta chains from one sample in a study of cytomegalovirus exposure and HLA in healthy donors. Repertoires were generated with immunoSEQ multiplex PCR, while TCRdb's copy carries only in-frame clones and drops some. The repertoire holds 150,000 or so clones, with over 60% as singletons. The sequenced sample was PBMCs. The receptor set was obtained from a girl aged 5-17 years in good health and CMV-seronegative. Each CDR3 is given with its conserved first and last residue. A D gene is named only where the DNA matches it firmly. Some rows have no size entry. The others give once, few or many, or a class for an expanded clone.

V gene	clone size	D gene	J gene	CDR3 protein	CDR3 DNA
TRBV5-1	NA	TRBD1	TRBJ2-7	CASSDRDSHEQYF	TGCGCCAGCAGCGACCGGGACAGCCACGAGCAGTACTTC
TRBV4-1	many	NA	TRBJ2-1	CASSQDRQGRNEQFF	TGCGCCAGCAGCCAAGATCGGCAGGGAAGGAATGAGCAGTTCTTC
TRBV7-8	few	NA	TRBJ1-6	CASSQWGTPIQNNSPLHF	TGTGCCAGCAGCCAATGGGGGACACCCATACAAAATAATTCACCCCTCCACTTT
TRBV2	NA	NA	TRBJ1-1	CASSDQGSLTEAFF	TGTGCCAGCAGTGACCAGGGAAGCCTCACTGAAGCTTTCTTT
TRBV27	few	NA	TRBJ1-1	CASSWAGMNTEAFF	TGTGCCAGCAGTTGGGCCGGAATGAACACTGAAGCTTTCTTT
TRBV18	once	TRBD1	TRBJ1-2	CASSPGQGRTDGYTF	TGTGCCAGCTCACCCGGACAGGGGAGGACAGATGGCTACACCTTC
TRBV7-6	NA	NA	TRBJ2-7	CASSFGGSSYEQYF	TGTGCCAGCAGCTTCGGCGGTTCTTCCTACGAGCAGTACTTC
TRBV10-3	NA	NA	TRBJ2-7	CAMGAGSSYEQYF	TGTGCCATGGGTGCCGGGTCCTCCTACGAGCAGTACTTC
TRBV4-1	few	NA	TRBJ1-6	CASRPFQGNNSPLHF	TGCGCCAGCAGACCCTTCCAGGGTAACAATTCACCCCTCCACTTT
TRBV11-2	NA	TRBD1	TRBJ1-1	CASSFQQGGDTEAFF	TGTGCCAGCAGCTTCCAACAGGGGGGGGATACTGAAGCTTTCTTT
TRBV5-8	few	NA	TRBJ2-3	CASSFSVDTQYF	TGTGCCAGCAGCTTCTCAGTAGATACGCAGTATTTT
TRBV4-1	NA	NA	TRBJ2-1	CASSQEDEGRERYEQFF	TGCGCCAGCAGCCAAGAGGACGAGGGAAGGGAACGATATGAGCAGTTCTTC
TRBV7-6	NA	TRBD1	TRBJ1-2	CASSLKVYLGTGFDYGYTF	TGTGCCAGCAGCTTAAAGGTTTACCTTGGGACAGGCTTCGACTATGGCTACACCTTC
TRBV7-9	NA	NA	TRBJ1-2	CASSLDTAYGYTF	TGTGCCAGCAGCTTAGACACAGCCTATGGCTACACCTTC
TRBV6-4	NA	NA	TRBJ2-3	CASSEEGWADTQYF	TGTGCCAGCAGTGAAGAGGGTTGGGCAGATACGCAGTATTTT
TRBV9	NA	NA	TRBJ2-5	CASSLGGLSFEETQYF	TGTGCCAGCAGCTTAGGGGGACTGAGCTTCGAAGAGACCCAGTACTTC
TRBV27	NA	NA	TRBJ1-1	CASSLAGNTEAFF	TGTGCCAGCAGTTTGGCGGGGAACACTGAAGCTTTCTTT
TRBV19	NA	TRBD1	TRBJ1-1	CASSISRLGQGFGMSTEAFF	TGTGCCAGTAGTATATCCCGCTTGGGACAGGGGTTCGGGATGAGCACTGAAGCTTTCTTT
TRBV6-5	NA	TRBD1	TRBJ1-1	CASRPDRGPILAFF	TGTGCCAGCAGACCCGACAGGGGACCAATATTGGCTTTCTTT
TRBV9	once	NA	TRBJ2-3	CASSSRLTDTQYF	TGTGCCAGCAGCTCCAGACTAACAGATACGCAGTATTTT
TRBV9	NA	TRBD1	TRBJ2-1	CASKGEGTAYNEQFF	TGTGCCAGCAAAGGGGAAGGGACAGCCTACAATGAGCAGTTCTTC
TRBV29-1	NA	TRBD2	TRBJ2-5	CSVEGLAKPETQYF	TGCAGCGTGGAGGGACTAGCCAAACCGGAGACCCAGTACTTC
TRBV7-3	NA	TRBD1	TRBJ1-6	CASSARQGADNSPLHF	TGTGCCAGCAGCGCAAGACAGGGAGCGGATAATTCACCCCTCCACTTT
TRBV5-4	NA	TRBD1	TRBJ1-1	CASSLGQGDAEAFF	TGTGCCAGCAGCTTGGGACAGGGTGATGCTGAAGCTTTCTTT
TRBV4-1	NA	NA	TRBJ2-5	CASSQVGVQETQYF	TGCGCCAGCAGCCAAGTCGGGGTACAAGAGACCCAGTACTTC
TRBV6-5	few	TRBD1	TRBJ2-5	CASSKDRGRGETQYF	TGTGCCAGCAGTAAGGACAGGGGGCGCGGAGAGACCCAGTACTTC
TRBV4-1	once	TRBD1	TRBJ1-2	CASSRPGQGHGYTF	TGCGCCAGCAGCCGCCCGGGACAGGGGCATGGCTACACCTTC
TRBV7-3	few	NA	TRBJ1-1	CASSLRGTEAFF	TGTGCCAGCAGCTTAAGAGGCACTGAAGCTTTCTTT
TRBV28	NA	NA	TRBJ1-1	CASSLRTTEAFF	TGTGCCAGCAGTTTACGTACAACTGAAGCTTTCTTT
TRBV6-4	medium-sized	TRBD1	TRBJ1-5	CASSEGTGGNQPQHF	TGTGCCAGCAGTGAAGGGACAGGGGGCAATCAGCCCCAGCATTTT